The 5 T cell receptor beta chains listed next were all sequenced from one sample in a study of tumor-infiltrating lymphocytes in glioblastoma multiforme. Three nested ARM-PCR rounds with V-beta and C-beta primers built TCRB libraries. Each CDR3 protein is one row after TCRdb ran MiXCR on the multiplex PCR reads. This sample has about 13,000 distinct CDR3 sequences; around 71% occur once, and the top ten carry around 29%. Sequenced: brain tumor tissue. Every receptor here comes from a male donor with glioblastoma.

Comment on this clonotype: A read error is likely, as this CDR3 ends without the conserved phenylalanine or tryptophan. The rearrangement joins TRBV29-1 to TRBJ1-6; 7 nucleotides line up with TRBD1. This CDR3 has 13 amino acids. The J segment lost 10 bases and the V segment lost 5 bases, leaving 8 bases of the junction unmatched. Germline V lookup: CDR1 SQVTM, CDR2 ANQGSEA. The CDR3 bases are TGCAGCGTTACCGGGGACAGAGAATCACCCCTCCACGTT. It yields the protein CSVTGDRESPLHV.

The rearrangement links TRBV20-1 to TRBJ2-2, with 11 bases aligning to TRBD1. With V trimmed by 6 bases and J by 4 bases, 16 bases remained unmatched. This CDR3 has 18 amino acids. Germline CDR1 DFQATT, CDR2 SNEGSKA (reference sequence). The CDR3: CSALRPAGTGGITGELFF. The CDR3 nucleotides read TGCAGTGCCTTAAGACCCGCCGGGACAGGGGGGATCACCGGGGAGCTGTTTTTT.

Remarks on this clonotype: This CDR3 fails to terminate in the conserved phenylalanine or tryptophan, so it likely reflects a read error. The DNA is omitted, as the CDR3 cannot be located on it reliably, and the CDR3 follows TCRdb's listing. The V call is TRBV20-1, the J call TRBJ1-1; TRBD1 is taken as the D call from the table, unchecked against the DNA. CDR1 and CDR2 from the germline V gene are DFQATT and SNEGSKA (reference sequence). 13 amino acids form the CDR3, both terminal residues included. This CDR3 reads CSAVWDGGAEAFL.

This clonotype is labeled as medium-sized. The rearrangement joins TRBV6-2 or TRBV6-3 to TRBJ2-7; 7 nucleotides line up with TRBD2. The CDR3 extends over 15 amino acids. Germline CDR1 is MNHEY and CDR2 is SVGEGT. Losses at the gene ends were 6 bases for V and 4 bases for J; bases not matched to a gene: 12. Here the CDR3 DNA reads TGTGCCAGCAGACAAAGCGGGAACCCTTCTTACGAGCAGTACTTC. Translation gives CASRQSGNPSYEQYF.

This clonotype is a singleton in its sample. A read error may produce the germline difference seen at one junction end. In nucleotides, the CDR3 is TGTGCCAGCAGCCCCGGACAGAAGTACGAGGAGTACTTC. It codes for CASSPGQKYEEYF. The chain combines TRBV5-5 with TRBJ2-7, with D possibly being TRBD1 (6 bases). The germline CDR1 and CDR2 sequences are SGHKS and YYEKEE (reference sequence). The CDR3 is made up of 13 amino acids. The full variable domain, in which reference TRBV5-5 and TRBJ2-7 provide the parts outside the CDR3, is DAGVTQSPTHLIKTRGQQVTLRCSPISGHKSVSWYQQVLGQGPQFIFQYYEKEERGRGNFPDRFSARQFPNYSSELNVNALLLGDSALYLCASSPGQKYEEYFGPGTRLTVT.